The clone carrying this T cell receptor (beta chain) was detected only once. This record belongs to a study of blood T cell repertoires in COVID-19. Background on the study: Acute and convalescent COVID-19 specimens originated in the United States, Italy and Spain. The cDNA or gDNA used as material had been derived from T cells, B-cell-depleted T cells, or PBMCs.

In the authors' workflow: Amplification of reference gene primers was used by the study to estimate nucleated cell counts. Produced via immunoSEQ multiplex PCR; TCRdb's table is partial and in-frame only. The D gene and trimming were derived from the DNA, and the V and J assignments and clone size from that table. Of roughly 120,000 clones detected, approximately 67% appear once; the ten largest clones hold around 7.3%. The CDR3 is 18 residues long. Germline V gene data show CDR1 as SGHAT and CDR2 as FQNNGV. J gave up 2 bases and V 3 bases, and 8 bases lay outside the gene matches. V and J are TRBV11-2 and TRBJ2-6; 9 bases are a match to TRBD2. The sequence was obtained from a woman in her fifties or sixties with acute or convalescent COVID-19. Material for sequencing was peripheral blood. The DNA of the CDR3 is TGTGCCAGCAGCTTGGGATGGCGGGGGGGGACTGGGGCCAACGTCCTGACTTTC. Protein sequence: CASSLGWRGGTGANVLTF.